This T cell receptor (beta chain) originates from a study of blood T cell repertoires in COVID-19. Profiled with immunoSEQ multiplex PCR; TCRdb holds only in-frame clones, not every one. The profile covers approximately 100,000 clones, with about 86% appearing a single time and 2.5% to 3.5% taken by the ten largest. CDR1 and CDR2 (germline): KGHDR, SFDVKD. V was clipped by 7 bases and J by 8 bases, with 13 bases between them. There are 12 residues in the CDR3. Specimen: peripheral blood. V usage is TRBV24-1 and J usage is TRBJ1-2; TRBD1 might be the D (5 bases). The receptor was derived from a woman aged 80 or older with active or convalescent COVID-19. CDR3 loop: CATSGTLGGYTF. DNA of the CDR3: TGTGCCACCAGCGGGACTCTGGGCGGCTACACCTTC.